This entry is about one T cell receptor beta chain. The antigen remains undetermined. A universal primer site and UMIs were added as TCR cDNA was made by 5'RACE template switching. TCRdb redid the calling of the 5' RACE reads with MiXCR, one entry per CDR3 protein. The table includes over 300,000 distinct CDR3 sequences, roughly 7% detected once. CDR3 length: 18 amino acids. The V and J ends lost 2 bases and 2 bases, in that order; junction bases with no gene match: 9. Looked up from germline, CDR1 is SGHAT and CDR2 is FQNNGV. The data stem from a study of T cells after yellow fever vaccination. Notes on the study in general: At around 96% for CD4 and 88% for CD8, most primary-vaccination clones showed up again after the booster. The study noted that FACS-sorted repertoires could contain abundant clonotypes contaminating from the bulk population.

The specimen was PBMCs, collected more than 35 days after the first yellow fever vaccination. V gene TRBV11-2 combines with J gene TRBJ2-5, with 12 positions matching TRBD2. The TCR was taken from a young man who received the YFV17D yellow fever vaccine. The CDR3 is CASSLSLWTSGAQETQYF. The CDR3 nucleotides read TGTGCCAGCAGCTTATCCTTATGGACTAGCGGGGCACAAGAGACCCAGTACTTC. The full variable domain, with the rest looked up from reference TRBV11-2 and TRBJ2-5, is EAGVAQSPRYKIIEKRQSVAFWCNPISGHATLYWYQQILGQGPKLLIQFQNNGVVDDSQLPKDRFSAERLKGVDSTLKIQPAKLEDSAVYLCASSLSLWTSGAQETQYFGPGTRLLVL.